One sample yielded the 27 T cell receptor beta chains listed below, sequenced in a study of blood T cell repertoires in COVID-19. Only in-frame clones appear in the TCRdb table, and some are missing; sequencing was by immunoSEQ multiplex PCR. Of 160,000 or so clones in the sample, nearly 80% were seen once. The sequenced material came from peripheral blood. The receptors here all came from a woman aged 80 or over with acute or convalescent COVID-19.

The chain joins TRBV5-1 to TRBJ1-6; 7 bases fit TRBD1. Unmatched junction bases numbered 5, after V lost 0 bases and J lost 8 bases. The CDR3 sequence is 15 residues long. The germline gives CDR1 SGHRS, CDR2 YFSETQ. The CDR3 region is CASSLVGQMDSPLHF. CDR3 bases: TGCGCCAGCAGCTTGGTGGGACAGATGGATTCACCCCTCCACTTT.

CDR3 in DNA: TGTGCCAGTAGTGAAACAGGGAAGCTTTATGGCTACACCTTC. This gives the protein CASSETGKLYGYTF. This chain joins TRBV19 and TRBJ1-2; weak D call: TRBD1 (6 bases). Trimming took off 5 bases at V and 5 bases at J, with 15 bases between the two ends. Germline V gene data show CDR1 as LNHDA and CDR2 as SQIVND (reference sequence). This CDR3 is 14 amino acids long. Variable domain in full (rest from reference TRBV19 and TRBJ1-2): DGGITQSPKYLFRKEGQNVTLSCEQNLNHDAMYWYRQDPGQGLRLIYYSQIVNDFQKGDIAEGYSVSREKKESFPLTVTSAQKNPTAFYLCASSETGKLYGYTFGSGTRLTVV.

This clone showed up just once. This rearrangement joins TRBV4-1 to TRBJ2-5, with 12 bases fitting TRBD2. Germline V gives CDR1 MGHRA, CDR2 YSYEKL. This CDR3 has 16 residues. Trimming at V came to 1 base and at J to 5 bases, leaving 5 bases not matched to a gene. CDR3 coding DNA: TGCGCCAGCAGCCAAGGGGGGACTAGCGGGCCGGAGACCCAGTACTTC. This codes for CASSQGGTSGPETQYF.

The chain carries TRBV5-1 and TRBJ2-5; TRBD2 aligns across 12 bases. CDR3 size: 15 residues. Germline CDR1 SGHRS, CDR2 YFSETQ. Trimming took 4 bases from V and 5 from J; bases not matched to a gene: 6. In DNA, the CDR3 is TGCGCCAGCAGCAGAGGGACTAGCGGGTCGGAGACCCAGTACTTC. Translated: CASSRGTSGSETQYF. The full variable domain, rest sourced from reference TRBV5-1 and TRBJ2-5, is KAGVTQTPRYLIKTRGQQVTLSCSPISGHRSVSWYQQTPGQGLQFLFEYFSETQRNKGNFPGRFSGRQFSNSRSEMNVSTLELGDSALYLCASSRGTSGSETQYFGPGTRLLVL.

V is TRBV7-2 and J is TRBJ2-3; TRBD1 agrees at 9 bases. In germline, CDR1 is SGHTA, CDR2 FQGNSA. After removal of 5 bases from V and 3 bases from J, the junction contained 6 bases not matched to a gene. This CDR3 is built from 15 residues. Here the CDR3 reads CASSPRQGVTDTQYF. The CDR3 region has the DNA TGTGCCAGCAGCCCCCGACAGGGGGTGACAGATACGCAGTATTTT.

This clone is a singleton in its sample. The chain carries TRBV28 and TRBJ2-3; 7 bases agree with TRBD2. The trim removed 8 bases at V and 2 bases at J, leaving 13 bases unmatched. Germline values: CDR1 MDHEN, CDR2 SYDVKM. The length of the CDR3 is 16 residues. CDR3 loop: CASPPRDYPNTDTQYF. Written as DNA, the CDR3 is TGTGCCAGCCCCCCCAGGGACTACCCCAACACAGATACGCAGTATTTT.

CDR3 nucleotides: TGTGCCAGCAGCGTAGGGGGACAGGGAAGTTCCTACGAGCAGTACTTC. Protein product: CASSVGGQGSSYEQYF. This chain uses TRBV9 with TRBJ2-7; 9 bases align to TRBD1. The CDR3 sequence is 16 residues long. Per germline, CDR1 SGDLS and CDR2 YYNGEE. V trimming: 0 bases; J trimming: 1 base; junction bases outside the gene matches: 5.

The V call is TRBV24-1, the J call TRBJ2-1, with 9 bases lining up with TRBD2. The germline V gene encodes CDR1 KGHDR and CDR2 SFDVKD. This CDR3 comprises 17 residues. J gave up 8 bases and V 1 base, and 11 bases lay outside the gene matches. The CDR3 DNA reads as TGTGCCACCAGTGATTTAGGCCCCAGCGGGGGGTCGGATGAGCAGTTCTTC. It translates to CATSDLGPSGGSDEQFF.

This chain joins TRBV5-1 and TRBJ2-3, with 9 bases aligning to TRBD1. This CDR3 is 15 amino acids long. CDR1 and CDR2 from the germline V gene are SGHRS and YFSETQ. With V trimmed by 0 bases and J by 4 bases, 3 bases remained unmatched. The CDR3 here is CASSLARTGADTQYF. In DNA, the CDR3 is TGCGCCAGCAGCTTGGCAAGGACAGGGGCAGATACGCAGTATTTT.

The chain couples TRBV4-2 to TRBJ1-1, with a weak D call TRBD1 (6 bases). V was trimmed by 4 bases and J by 1 base, leaving 13 bases between them. The CDR3 loop spans 15 amino acids. Germline CDR1 and CDR2: LGHNA and YNFKEQ. The CDR3 sequence is CASSRTEYENTEAFF. The CDR3 DNA is TGTGCCAGCAGCCGGACAGAATACGAGAACACTGAAGCTTTCTTT.

This clone came up once. The genes are TRBV27 and TRBJ2-1; TRBD2 is a possible D gene (5 bases). V gave up 10 bases and J gave up 2 bases, with 12 bases separating them. This CDR3 contains 13 residues. The V gene's germline CDR1 is MNHEY and CDR2 SMNVEV (reference sequence). For the CDR3, the DNA is TGTGCCACCGTGGCGGAGGCCTACAATGAGCAGTTCTTC. The encoded protein is CATVAEAYNEQFF.

The chain is built from TRBV19 and TRBJ1-2; D call uncertain. The CDR3 extends over 15 amino acids. Germline CDR1 and CDR2: LNHDA and SQIVND (reference sequence). Trimming cost V 4 bases and J 5 bases, with 17 bases left between them. The CDR3 DNA reads as TGTGCCAGTAGTACCACCTCCGGCAGGTCTTATGGCTACACCTTC. The encoded protein is CASSTTSGRSYGYTF.

The J gene is TRBJ1-1, the V gene TRBV9; perhaps TRBD1 as D (5 bases). The V gene's germline CDR1 is SGDLS and CDR2 YYNGEE. This CDR3 has 14 amino acids. V gave up 4 bases and J gave up 8 bases, with 18 bases separating them. The DNA for the CDR3 is TGTGCCAGCAGCTCCCTCGTGGCGGAGGGGGAAGCTTTCTTT. Translated: CASSSLVAEGEAFF.

The chain has TRBV5-6 and TRBJ1-2; a possible D gene is TRBD1 (5 bases). Germline CDR1 and CDR2: SGHDT and YYEEEE. Trimming took off 0 bases at V and 1 base at J, with 10 bases between the two ends. The CDR3 covers 15 residues. Here the CDR3 reads CASSLAGGFNYGYTF. CDR3 sequence (DNA): TGTGCCAGCAGCTTGGCCGGGGGATTTAACTATGGCTACACCTTC.

Only a few counts were recorded for this clone. V gene TRBV30 combines with J gene TRBJ1-5, with D perhaps TRBD1 (5 bases). The V end lost 2 bases, the J end lost 1 base, and 9 bases lay between the germline ends. From germline, CDR1 is GTSNPN and CDR2 SVGIG (reference sequence). This CDR3 spans 14 amino acids. CDR3: CAWSRGQSNQPQHF. The CDR3 coding sequence is TGTGCCTGGAGTAGGGGTCAAAGCAATCAGCCCCAGCATTTT.

The chain has TRBV5-1 and TRBJ1-6; TRBD1 aligns across 7 bases. After removal of 6 bases from V and 8 bases from J, the junction contained 11 bases not matched to a gene. CDR1 is SGHRS, CDR2 YFSETQ, per germline. CDR3 length equals 15 residues. The DNA for the CDR3 is TGCGCCAGCAAGGGCGACAGGGCTGTGGATTCACCCCTCCACTTT. It is translated as CASKGDRAVDSPLHF.

The chain employs TRBV11-3 and TRBJ1-3, with unresolved D. The ends were cut back, 8 bases at V and 2 bases at J, with 10 bases in the middle. Germline V gene data show CDR1 as SGHNT and CDR2 as YENEEA. This CDR3 comprises 13 residues. The CDR3 here is CASELLTGNTIYF. The CDR3 DNA follows: TGTGCCAGCGAGCTCTTGACTGGAAACACCATATATTTT.

This chain connects TRBV7-8 to TRBJ2-7, with TRBD2 as a possible D gene (5 bases). V lost 2 bases, J lost 4 bases, and 9 bases lay in between. Germline V gene data show CDR1 as SGHVS and CDR2 as FQNEAQ. The CDR3 sequence is 13 residues long. The CDR3 here is CASSLSTRYEQYF. Written as DNA, the CDR3 is TGTGCCAGCAGCTTAAGTACTAGGTACGAGCAGTACTTC.

The sample holds one count of this clone. The rearrangement joins TRBV7-8 to TRBJ2-3; TRBD2 matches at 12 bases. J gave up 3 bases and V 5 bases, and 6 bases lay outside the gene matches. Germline V gene sequence: CDR1 SGHVS, CDR2 FQNEAQ. The CDR3 has 16 residues. This CDR3 is CASSGGLAGYTDTQYF. CDR3 DNA sequence: TGTGCCAGCAGCGGAGGACTAGCGGGGTATACAGATACGCAGTATTTT.

This chain links TRBV6-5 with TRBJ1-1, with TRBD1 matching 7 bases. Losses at the gene ends were 6 bases for V and 6 bases for J; bases not matched to a gene: 7. Germline V gene data show CDR1 as MNHEY and CDR2 as SVGAGI. The CDR3 covers 13 residues. The CDR3 DNA reads TGTGCCAGCAGCGAGACAGGGTCCGCTGAAGCTTTCTTT. Its translation is CASSETGSAEAFF.

This clone has a count of ten or more. The V gene is TRBV5-4, the J gene TRBJ1-2; perhaps TRBD1 as D (5 bases). CDR1 is SGHNT and CDR2 is YYREEE in the germline V gene (reference sequence). V lost 5 bases, J lost 6 bases, and 17 bases lay in between. The CDR3 is 14 amino acids. The CDR3 loop reads CASRSLGQVNGYTF. The CDR3 DNA reads as TGTGCCAGCAGGTCCCTCGGACAAGTAAATGGCTACACCTTC.

The chain carries TRBV3-1 (or the pseudogene TRBV3-2) and TRBJ2-2, with 9 bases identical to TRBD1. CDR3 size: 18 residues. V lost 0 bases, J lost 3 bases, and 8 bases stayed unmatched. Germline lookup yields CDR1 LGHDT and CDR2 YNNKEL (reference sequence). The chain's CDR3 is CASSQDRRGTGYTGELFF. CDR3 DNA sequence: TGTGCCAGCAGCCAAGATAGGAGAGGGACAGGGTACACCGGGGAGCTGTTTTTT.

This sequence joins TRBV7-9 and TRBJ1-1; D is possibly TRBD1 (5 bases). V shed 5 bases and J shed 6 bases, with 16 bases lying between them. This CDR3 contains 14 residues. CDR1 is SEHNR, CDR2 FQNEAQ, per germline (reference sequence). The CDR3 protein is CASSEGRAGPEAFF. CDR3 coding DNA: TGTGCCAGCAGCGAGGGGAGGGCCGGCCCTGAAGCTTTCTTT.

This clone was seen a few times. As DNA, the CDR3 is TGCGCCAGCAGCTTCGGCACTAGCGACACCTACGAGCAGTACTTC. Translation: CASSFGTSDTYEQYF. The chain couples TRBV5-1 to TRBJ2-7, with 7 bases aligning to TRBD2. Germline loops: CDR1 SGHRS, CDR2 YFSETQ. The CDR3 has 15 amino acids. Unmatched junction bases numbered 7, after V lost 2 bases and J lost 2 bases.

Written as DNA, the CDR3 is TGTGCCAGCAGCACCAACAGGGGTGGGCTCAATGAGCAGTTCTTC. It codes for CASSTNRGGLNEQFF. This chain connects TRBV3-1 (or the pseudogene TRBV3-2) to TRBJ2-1; 7 bases map to TRBD1. This CDR3 has 15 amino acids. Losses at the gene ends were 5 bases for V and 6 bases for J; bases not matched to a gene: 10. Germline V lookup: CDR1 LGHDT, CDR2 YNNKEL (reference sequence).

The V gene is TRBV10-1, the J gene TRBJ2-7, with 7 bases identical to TRBD1. The CDR3 is 14 amino acids. Per the germline V gene, CDR1 is WNHNN and CDR2 is SYGVQD (reference sequence). V was clipped by 3 bases and J by 5 bases; unmatched bases: 7. CDR3 amino acids: CASSEETGSNEQYF. The CDR3 bases are TGCGCCAGCAGTGAAGAGACAGGGTCGAACGAGCAGTACTTC.

This chain links TRBV6-5 with TRBJ1-6; no firm D call. The length of the CDR3 is 15 residues. Per the germline V gene, CDR1 is MNHEY and CDR2 is SVGAGI. The V end was cut by 0 bases, the J end by 7 bases, with 10 bases between. CDR3: CASSYSGGENSPLHF. For the CDR3, the DNA is TGTGCCAGCAGTTACTCGGGAGGAGAAAATTCACCCCTCCACTTT.